This TCR beta chain was captured by sequencing in a study of Ad26.COV2.S vaccination and SARS-CoV-2 variants. Whole-study context: The vaccine Ad26.COV2.S was put into the muscle once, or twice with 56 days between. Study-level results: People who got the vaccine or the placebo had similar non-spike TCR breadth. Vaccine recipients showed a spike-specific TCR breadth that was higher than in placebo recipients.

Indicated treatment: 15 to 20 received Ad26.COV2.S at low or high dose, single or two shots; 5 received placebo; per-sample allocation not given. Material that was analyzed had been drawn on day 63 after the first vaccine or placebo injection. What was given as vaccine was an Ad26 vector encoding Wuhan-strain SARS-CoV-2 spike. Trimming at V came to 6 bases and at J to 0 bases, leaving 15 bases not matched to a gene. CDR3 length: 20 residues. The germline gives CDR1 MNHEY, CDR2 SVGEGT. Assay: immunoSEQ multiplex PCR; the TCRdb copy retains only in-frame clones and omits some. The sample holds approximately 250,000 clones, 87% seen once. Regarding this clone: Its antigen remains unknown.

Sequencing used peripheral blood, obtained in a trial of Ad26.COV2.S vaccine versus placebo. The clonotype comes from a person aged 18-65 years who received the Ad26.COV2.S COVID-19 vaccine or a placebo. The rearrangement links TRBV6-2 or TRBV6-3 to TRBJ1-6; 9 positions match TRBD1. The CDR3 sequence: CASSLRGTGGLSSYNSPLHF. The DNA of the CDR3 is TGTGCCAGCAGCCTCCGTGGCACAGGGGGCCTCAGCTCCTATAATTCACCCCTCCACTTT.